Below are 10 T cell receptor beta chains sequenced from a single sample in a study of T-cell reconstitution after alpha-beta-depleted transplantation in children. Molecular barcoding with unique molecular identifiers was used for the TCRbeta library. MiXCR, applied by TCRdb to the PCR reads, yields one record per CDR3 protein. The sample holds approximately 400,000 distinct CDR3 sequences, roughly a tenth seen once. The material sequenced was PBMCs from the stem cell graft donor, taken from the stem cell graft. The origin of the receptors is a human donor who donated a stem cell graft to a child with acute myeloid leukemia.

V is TRBV30 and J is TRBJ2-7; 10 bases align to TRBD2. The CDR3 is 17 amino acids. With 3 bases clipped from V and 5 bases from J, the junction kept 16 bases outside the gene matches. The germline V gene has CDR1 GTSNPN and CDR2 SVGIG (reference sequence). The CDR3 sequence is CAWRALGSSGRADEQYF. CDR3 bases: TGTGCCTGGAGGGCTCTTGGGTCAAGCGGGAGGGCCGACGAGCAGTACTTC.

V usage is TRBV2 and J usage is TRBJ2-3; D is undetermined. V was shortened by 6 bases and J by 2 bases, with 12 bases between the two germline ends. Per germline, CDR1 SNHLY and CDR2 FYNNEI. This CDR3 has 14 residues. DNA of the CDR3: TGTGCCAGCAGAGTGGGCCTCTTCACAGATACGCAGTATTTT. As protein: CASRVGLFTDTQYF. Full variable domain (missing parts from reference TRBV2 and TRBJ2-3): EPEVTQTPSHQVTQMGQEVILRCVPISNHLYFYWYRQILGQKVEFLVSFYNNEISEKSEIFDDQFSVERPDGSNFTLKIRSTKLEDSAMYFCASRVGLFTDTQYFGPGTRLTVL.

This clonotype was seen only a few times. This chain joins TRBV13 and TRBJ2-7; D may be TRBD1 (5 bases). Trimming took off 5 bases at V and 4 bases at J, with 15 bases between the two ends. This CDR3 is built from 14 residues. Per the germline V gene, CDR1 is PRHDT and CDR2 is FYEKMQ (reference sequence). The CDR3 protein is CASSQTIGAYEQYF. In DNA form, the CDR3 reads TGTGCCAGCAGCCAAACGATTGGGGCATACGAGCAGTACTTC.

This clonotype was counted many times. The CDR3 loop reads CASSLTGSGEKLFF. The CDR3 bases are TGTGCCAGCAGCTTGACCGGGTCGGGTGAAAAACTGTTTTTT. The genes are TRBV7-9 and TRBJ1-4; no firm D call. There are 14 residues in the CDR3. V lost 3 bases, J lost 7 bases, and 12 bases lay in between. Germline V gene lookup returns CDR1 SEHNR and CDR2 FQNEAQ (reference sequence).

The chain employs TRBV10-3 and TRBJ1-2; TRBD1 matches at 7 bases. Germline values: CDR1 ENHRY, CDR2 SYGVKD. This CDR3 spans 15 amino acids. V lost 0 bases and J lost 4; bases outside the gene matches: 5. DNA of the CDR3: TGTGCCATCAGTGAGTCCAACAGGGGCAGCTATGGCTACACCTTC. Translation: CAISESNRGSYGYTF.

There are many counts of this clonotype. The chain uses TRBV29-1 and TRBJ1-5; D may be TRBD1 (5 bases). This CDR3 is 15 amino acids long. Germline V CDR1 and CDR2: SQVTM, ANQGSEA. With 6 bases removed from V and 2 bases from J, the gap between germline ends came to 17 bases. Written as DNA, the CDR3 is TGCAGCGTGAAGGAACAGGACTCGGGCAATCAGCCCCAGCATTTT. This encodes CSVKEQDSGNQPQHF.

The rearrangement uses TRBV29-1 and TRBJ2-7; TRBD2 aligns across 9 bases. The CDR3 totals 12 residues. In germline, CDR1 is SQVTM, CDR2 ANQGSEA. Losses at the gene ends were 7 bases for V and 0 bases for J; bases not matched to a gene: 1. The DNA of the CDR3 is TGCAGCGGCGGGGGGGGCTCCTACGAGCAGTACTTC. This codes for CSGGGGSYEQYF.

This chain links TRBV3-1 with TRBJ2-3; no clear D gene. This CDR3 spans 14 amino acids. Germline CDR1 is LGHDT and CDR2 is YNNKEL (reference sequence). V lost 8 bases, J lost 0 bases, and 12 bases lay in between. CDR3 sequence reads: CASGPFGSTDTQYF. In DNA form, the CDR3 reads TGTGCCAGCGGCCCTTTCGGTAGCACAGATACGCAGTATTTT.

The chain employs TRBV5-1 and TRBJ2-6; D is undetermined. CDR1 SGHRS and CDR2 YFSETQ come from the germline V gene. Trimming left V 1 base short and J 0 bases short, with 8 bases between. The CDR3 has 16 amino acids. CDR3 DNA: TGCGCCAGCAGCTTGCCCAGTCCCTCTGGGGCCAACGTCCTGACTTTC. Translated, it gives CASSLPSPSGANVLTF.

The chain joins TRBV10-3 to TRBJ1-6, with TRBD1 matching 11 bases. Germline CDR1 reads ENHRY; CDR2 reads SYGVKD. Trimming removed 3 bases from V and 7 bases from J; junction bases left unmatched: 2. This CDR3 has 15 amino acids. The CDR3 nucleotides read TGTGCCATCAGTGACCGGGACAGGGGGAATTCACCCCTCCACTTT. Protein sequence: CAISDRDRGNSPLHF.